This T cell receptor (beta chain) is drawn from a study of T cell repertoires in cytomegalovirus infection. Study-level background: Well-studied HLA-B-restricted CMV epitopes were used in the study alongside recently identified HLA-C-restricted ones. A matching HLA type, together with CMV infection, was signaled by public TCR beta signatures.

TCRdb reprocessed the reads via MiXCR and lists one record per CDR3 protein. The sample carries approximately 70,000 distinct CDR3 sequences, approximately 22% recorded once. Note on this clonotype: Its specificity is not known.

Germline loops: CDR1 ENHRY, CDR2 SYGVKD. There are 15 residues in the CDR3. V was clipped by 3 bases and J by 3 bases, with 11 bases between them. V gene TRBV10-3 combines with J gene TRBJ2-2; either TRBD1 or TRBD2 may supply D (6 bases each). Specimen: CD8+ T cells from cultured PBMCs, collected from culture after CMV antigen stimulation. The TCR comes from a human donor in good health (CMV status not recorded). Some clones in this sample may be carry-over from other donors' samples. The CDR3 loop reads CAISDLGGDTGELFF. CDR3 sequence (DNA): TGTGCCATCAGTGATTTGGGGGGCGACACCGGGGAGCTGTTTTTT.